The following is a T cell receptor (beta chain) sequence with its context. This entry belongs to a study of blood T cell repertoires in COVID-19. Looking at the study overall: The study drew acute and convalescent COVID-19 samples from the United States, Italy and Spain. PBMCs, B-cell-depleted T cells, or T cells were the source of the cDNA or gDNA that made up the material.

The ends were cut back, 1 base at V and 1 base at J, with 7 bases in the middle. This CDR3 region has 14 residues. Germline assignment: CDR1 MDHEN and CDR2 SYDVKM. Generated by immunoSEQ multiplex PCR, the TCRdb table keeps only in-frame clones and is missing some. The profile shows 250,000 to 300,000 clones, about nine tenths of them singletons. The rearrangement joins TRBV28 to TRBJ1-1; D is uncertain. The TCR sequence derives from a woman in her forties or fifties who had recovered from COVID-19. The sequencing input was peripheral blood. The CDR3 spells CASSLLPGNTEAFF. CDR3 coding DNA: TGTGCCAGCAGTTTATTGCCCGGGAACACTGAAGCTTTCTTT.